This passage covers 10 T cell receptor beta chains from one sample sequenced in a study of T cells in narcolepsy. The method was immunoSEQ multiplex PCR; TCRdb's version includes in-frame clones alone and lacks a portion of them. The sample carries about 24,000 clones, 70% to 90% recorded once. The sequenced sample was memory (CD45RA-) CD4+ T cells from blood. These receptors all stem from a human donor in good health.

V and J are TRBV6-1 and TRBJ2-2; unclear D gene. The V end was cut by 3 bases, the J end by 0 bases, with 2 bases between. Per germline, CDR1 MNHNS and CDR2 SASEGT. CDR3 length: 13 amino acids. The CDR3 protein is CASSEPNTGELFF. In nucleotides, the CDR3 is TGTGCCAGCAGTGAGCCGAACACCGGGGAGCTGTTTTTT.

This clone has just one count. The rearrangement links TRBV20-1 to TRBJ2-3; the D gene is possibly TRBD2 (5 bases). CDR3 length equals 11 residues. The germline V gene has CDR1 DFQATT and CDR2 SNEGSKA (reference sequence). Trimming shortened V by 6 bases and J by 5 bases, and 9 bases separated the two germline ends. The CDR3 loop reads CSADSLDTQYF. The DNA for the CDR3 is TGCAGTGCGGACTCATTAGATACGCAGTATTTT.

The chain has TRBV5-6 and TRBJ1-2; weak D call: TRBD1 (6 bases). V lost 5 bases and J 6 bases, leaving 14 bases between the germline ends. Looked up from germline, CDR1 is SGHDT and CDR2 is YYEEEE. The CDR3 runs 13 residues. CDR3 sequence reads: CASSSRGAHGYTF. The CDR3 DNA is TGTGCCAGCAGTTCCCGGGGGGCCCATGGCTACACCTTC.

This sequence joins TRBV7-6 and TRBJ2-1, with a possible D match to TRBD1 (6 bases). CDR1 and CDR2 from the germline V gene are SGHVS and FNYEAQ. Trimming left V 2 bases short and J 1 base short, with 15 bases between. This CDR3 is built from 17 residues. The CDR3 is CASSLMGTGSSYNEQFF. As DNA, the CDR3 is TGTGCCAGCAGCTTAATGGGCACAGGGTCATCCTACAATGAGCAGTTCTTC.

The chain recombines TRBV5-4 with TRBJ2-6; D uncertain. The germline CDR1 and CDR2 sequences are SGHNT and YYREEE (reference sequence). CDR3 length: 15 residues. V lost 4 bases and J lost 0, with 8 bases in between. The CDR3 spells CASSPTPSGANVLTF. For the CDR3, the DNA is TGTGCCAGCAGCCCTACACCCTCTGGGGCCAACGTCCTGACTTTC.

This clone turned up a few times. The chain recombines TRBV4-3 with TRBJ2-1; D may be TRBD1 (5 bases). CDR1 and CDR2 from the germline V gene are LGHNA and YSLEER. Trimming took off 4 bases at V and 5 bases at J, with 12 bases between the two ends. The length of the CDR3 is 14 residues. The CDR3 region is CASSPTTANNEQFF. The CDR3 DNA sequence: TGCGCCAGCAGCCCCACGACAGCTAACAATGAGCAGTTCTTC.

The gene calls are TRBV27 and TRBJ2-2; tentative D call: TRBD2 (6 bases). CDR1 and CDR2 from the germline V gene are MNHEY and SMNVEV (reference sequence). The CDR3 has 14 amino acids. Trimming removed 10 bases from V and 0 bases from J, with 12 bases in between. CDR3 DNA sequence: TGTGCCACCCTTGGCGGGACGAACACCGGGGAGCTGTTTTTT. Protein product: CATLGGTNTGELFF.

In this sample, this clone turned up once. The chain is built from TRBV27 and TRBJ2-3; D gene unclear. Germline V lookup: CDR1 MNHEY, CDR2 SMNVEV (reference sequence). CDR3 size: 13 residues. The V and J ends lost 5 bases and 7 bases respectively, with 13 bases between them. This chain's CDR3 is CASSPPLAHTQYF. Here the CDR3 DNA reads TGTGCCAGCAGTCCACCCCTCGCGCATACGCAGTATTTT.

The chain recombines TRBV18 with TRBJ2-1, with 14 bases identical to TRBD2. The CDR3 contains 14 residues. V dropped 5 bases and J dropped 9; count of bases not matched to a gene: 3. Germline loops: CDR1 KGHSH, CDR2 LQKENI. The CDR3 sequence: CASSVGLAGVEQFF. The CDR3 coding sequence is TGTGCCAGCTCAGTGGGACTAGCGGGAGTTGAGCAGTTCTTC.

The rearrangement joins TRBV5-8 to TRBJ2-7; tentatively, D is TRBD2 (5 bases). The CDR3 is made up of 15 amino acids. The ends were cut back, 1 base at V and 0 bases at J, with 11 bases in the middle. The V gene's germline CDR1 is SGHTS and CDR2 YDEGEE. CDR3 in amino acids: CASSLSGVSSYEQYF. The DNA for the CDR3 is TGTGCCAGCAGCTTGTCCGGGGTAAGCTCCTACGAGCAGTACTTC.